Below, 30 T cell receptor beta chains from the same sample are listed, as sequenced in a study of long-term antiretroviral therapy in people with HIV. Running of the v3.0 immunoSEQ assay took place at survey level. Using immunoSEQ multiplex PCR, the repertoire was profiled, and TCRdb retains in-frame clones only, with some absent. This sample has about 21,000 clones, with roughly 84% found just once. The material was unsorted PBMCs, obtained 0.2 years before starting antiretroviral therapy. These receptors came from a man between 18 and 35 years old with HIV.

As DNA, the CDR3 is TGCGCCAGCAGCTTGGCTAGCGGGAGGGTACAAGAGACCCAGTACTTC. As protein: CASSLASGRVQETQYF. The chain has TRBV5-1 and TRBJ2-5; 12 bases match TRBD2. The CDR3 loop spans 16 amino acids. Germline values: CDR1 SGHRS, CDR2 YFSETQ. V lost 0 bases, J lost 2 bases, and 2 bases stayed unmatched.

This rearrangement joins TRBV11-2 to TRBJ2-2; tentatively, D is TRBD2 (5 bases). This CDR3 has 14 amino acids. The V gene lost 4 bases and the J gene lost 4 bases, with 10 bases spanning the gap. Germline values: CDR1 SGHAT, CDR2 FQNNGV. The CDR3 here is CASSSSEGTGELFF. The CDR3 bases are TGTGCCAGCAGCTCATCAGAGGGCACCGGGGAGCTGTTTTTT.

The CDR3 DNA sequence: TGTGCCAGCAGCGTAGATCCCCCTGGGGGACGGAAGTCCGAGCAGTACTTC. Protein sequence: CASSVDPPGGRKSEQYF. The V and J genes are TRBV9 and TRBJ2-7, with D perhaps being TRBD1 or TRBD2 (5 bases each). V gave up 0 bases and J gave up 6 bases, with 22 bases separating them. CDR1 and CDR2 from the germline V gene are SGDLS and YYNGEE. There are 17 residues in the CDR3.

This clone was seen a single time. For the CDR3, the DNA is TGCGCCAGCGCCCGGCGGGCCAACAATGAGCAGTTCTTC. It is translated as CASARRANNEQFF. The chain carries TRBV5-1 and TRBJ2-1, with D perhaps matching TRBD2 (5 bases). CDR1 is SGHRS, CDR2 YFSETQ, per germline. The CDR3 contains 13 residues. The V and J ends lost 7 bases and 5 bases respectively, with 13 bases between them.

The chain has TRBV6-5 and TRBJ2-7, with 10 nucleotides matching TRBD1. Losses at the gene ends were 5 bases for V and 3 bases for J; bases not matched to a gene: 7. From germline, CDR1 is MNHEY and CDR2 SVGAGI. The CDR3 consists of 15 residues. DNA for the CDR3: TGTGCCAGCAGTACAGTCCGGGACAGGGGCTACGAGCAGTACTTC. Translation: CASSTVRDRGYEQYF.

The V and J genes are TRBV7-2 and TRBJ1-1; 11 bases are a match to TRBD1. This CDR3 contains 17 residues. J lost 0 bases, V lost 5 bases, and 8 bases had no gene match. The germline gives CDR1 SGHTA, CDR2 FQGNSA. The CDR3 DNA is TGTGCCAGCAGCCACGTCCCGGGACAGGGGGTGAACACTGAAGCTTTCTTT. The encoded protein is CASSHVPGQGVNTEAFF.

The chain carries TRBV11-2 and TRBJ2-1; 8 positions match TRBD1. Trimming removed 2 bases from V and 16 bases from J; junction bases left unmatched: 16. CDR3 length: 15 residues. Germline values: CDR1 SGHAT, CDR2 FQNNGV. This chain's CDR3 is CASSLKVFAGQVLFF. The CDR3 nucleotides are TGTGCCAGCAGCTTAAAAGTTTTTGCGGGACAGGTACTCTTCTTC.

This clone was seen just once. This chain links TRBV7-8 with TRBJ2-5; D is undetermined. Germline V gene lookup returns CDR1 SGHVS and CDR2 FQNEAQ. This CDR3 spans 12 amino acids. The ends were cut back, 5 bases at V and 5 bases at J, with 9 bases in the middle. CDR3 DNA sequence: TGTGCCAGCAGCGCACCCGGGGAGACCCAGTACTTC. This encodes CASSAPGETQYF.

The V and J genes are TRBV5-1 and TRBJ2-3; 14 bases match TRBD2. The CDR3 spans 16 residues. Germline assignment: CDR1 SGHRS and CDR2 YFSETQ. V trimming: 3 bases; J trimming: 5 bases; junction bases outside the gene matches: 5. The CDR3 bases are TGCGCCAGCAGCTCGGGACTAGCGGGAGAGATAGATACGCAGTATTTT. It yields the protein CASSSGLAGEIDTQYF.

V gene TRBV11-2 combines with J gene TRBJ1-5; perhaps TRBD1 as D (6 bases). Germline CDR1 reads SGHAT; CDR2 reads FQNNGV. The CDR3 spans 17 residues. Trimming removed 0 bases from V and 2 bases from J, with 14 bases in between. The CDR3 is CASSLDSGGGGNQPQHF. CDR3 nucleotide sequence: TGTGCCAGCAGCTTAGATTCGGGGGGCGGAGGCAATCAGCCCCAGCATTTT.

This CDR3 is CASSYREMNTEAFF. CDR3 sequence (DNA): TGTGCCAGCAGCTACAGGGAAATGAACACTGAAGCTTTCTTT. The chain carries TRBV6-5 and TRBJ1-1; D is perhaps TRBD1 (6 bases). This CDR3 contains 14 residues. CDR1 is MNHEY and CDR2 is SVGAGI in the germline V gene. Trimming cost V 6 bases and J 0 bases, with 11 bases left between them.

The V call is TRBV6-1, the J call TRBJ1-6; D is ambiguous. The CDR3 has 11 residues. V was cut by 5 bases and J by 8 bases, with 4 bases left in between. CDR1 is MNHNS and CDR2 is SASEGT in the germline V gene. The CDR3: CASSYDSPLHF. The CDR3 DNA reads TGTGCCAGCAGTTATGATTCACCCCTCCACTTT.

This chain connects TRBV29-1 to TRBJ2-7; 14 bases line up with TRBD2. Germline V gives CDR1 SQVTM, CDR2 ANQGSEA. With 7 bases clipped from V and 5 bases from J, the junction kept 7 bases outside the gene matches. The length of the CDR3 is 14 residues. This chain's CDR3 is CSARRTSGGNEQYF. The CDR3 DNA reads TGCAGCGCCCGCCGGACTAGCGGGGGGAACGAGCAGTACTTC.

The chain has TRBV7-9 and TRBJ2-3; D is possibly TRBD1 (5 bases). Germline V gives CDR1 SEHNR, CDR2 FQNEAQ (reference sequence). V was clipped by 7 bases and J by 6 bases, with 8 bases between them. This CDR3 has 11 residues. CDR3 sequence (DNA): TGTGCCAGCACCCAGGGTGATACGCAGTATTTT. Protein sequence: CASTQGDTQYF.

This clone has just a few counts. CDR3 in amino acids: CASSWEGGLPYEQYF. In DNA form, the CDR3 reads TGTGCCAGCAGCTGGGAGGGGGGGCTACCTTACGAGCAGTACTTC. The V gene is TRBV7-9, the J gene TRBJ2-7, with D possibly matching TRBD2 (7 bases). Germline CDR1 is SEHNR and CDR2 is FQNEAQ (reference sequence). Trimming removed 4 bases at V and 4 bases at J, with 17 bases between. The CDR3 contains 15 residues. Based on the CDR3 plus reference TRBV7-9 and TRBJ2-7, the full variable domain is DTGVSQNPRHKITKRGQNVTFRCDPISEHNRLYWYRQTLGQGPEFLTYFQNEAQLEKSRLLSDRFSAERPKGSFSTLEIQRTEQGDSAMYLCASSWEGGLPYEQYFGPGTRLTVT.

The table lists this clone with a few counts. The rearrangement links TRBV19 to TRBJ1-4, with D unclear. Trimming removed 6 bases at V and 0 bases at J, with 8 bases between. The germline CDR1 and CDR2 sequences are LNHDA and SQIVND (reference sequence). The CDR3 is 14 amino acids. CDR3 sequence (DNA): TGTGCCAGTAGCGACGACGCAACTAATGAAAAACTGTTTTTT. It specifies CASSDDATNEKLFF.

The chain uses TRBV27 and TRBJ2-7, with D unclear. The CDR3 extends over 15 amino acids. Trimming left V 5 bases short and J 3 bases short, with 17 bases between. Germline V CDR1 and CDR2: MNHEY, SMNVEV (reference sequence). In nucleotides, the CDR3 is TGTGCCAGCAGTCCGTTCCTCCAAGGGATCTACGAGCAGTACTTC. Protein: CASSPFLQGIYEQYF.

J is TRBJ2-7 and V is TRBV25-1; TRBD1 matches at 9 bases. CDR1 and CDR2 from the germline V gene are MGHDK and SYGVNS. CDR3 length: 15 residues. The V segment lost 0 bases and the J segment 3 bases; nucleotides outside the gene matches: 3. CDR3 amino acids: CASSEYNRGLYEQYF. The CDR3 coding sequence is TGTGCCAGCAGTGAATATAACAGGGGGCTCTACGAGCAGTACTTC.

This sequence joins TRBV4-1 and TRBJ2-7, with D tentatively TRBD2 (6 bases). Germline V gene lookup returns CDR1 MGHRA and CDR2 YSYEKL. V lost 6 bases to trimming and J lost 3 bases, with 15 bases between them. This CDR3 has 14 residues. CDR3 residues: CASSPGTGSYEQYF. The CDR3 bases are TGCGCCAGCAGTCCCGGGACTGGAAGCTACGAGCAGTACTTC.

In its sample, this clone was seen once. J is TRBJ1-1 and V is TRBV5-6; D may be TRBD1 (5 bases). CDR1 and CDR2 (germline): SGHDT, YYEEEE. The CDR3 sequence is 13 residues long. V was pared by 5 bases and J by 5 bases, with 13 bases between. The CDR3 loop reads CASRFPTETEAFF. The CDR3 region has the DNA TGTGCCAGCAGATTCCCGACAGAGACTGAAGCTTTCTTT. Supplemented by reference TRBV5-6 and TRBJ1-1, the full variable domain reads DAGVTQSPTHLIKTRGQQVTLRCSPKSGHDTVSWYQQALGQGPQFIFQYYEEEERQRGNFPDRFSGHQFPNYSSELNVNALLLGDSALYLCASRFPTETEAFFGQGTRLTVV.

This clone was seen just once. The V and J genes are TRBV6-6 and TRBJ1-1, with D unclear. This CDR3 has 12 amino acids. V lost 8 bases and J lost 0, with 7 bases in between. Germline CDR1 reads MNHNY; CDR2 reads SVGAGI (reference sequence). CDR3 coding DNA: TGTGCCAGCGGCCCGGTGAACACTGAAGCTTTCTTT. It codes for CASGPVNTEAFF.

The chain recombines TRBV9 with TRBJ1-4; D not certain. V gave up 1 base and J gave up 4 bases, with 8 bases separating them. This CDR3 comprises 14 residues. Germline V CDR1 and CDR2: SGDLS, YYNGEE. The CDR3 loop reads CASSVNTLNEKLFF. The CDR3 DNA follows: TGTGCCAGCAGCGTAAACACTCTTAATGAAAAACTGTTTTTT.

This chain links TRBV5-6 with TRBJ2-7; D possibly corresponds to TRBD2 (6 bases). Germline V gene sequence: CDR1 SGHDT, CDR2 YYEEEE. This CDR3 has 14 residues. V was trimmed by 4 bases and J by 2 bases, leaving 13 bases between them. The CDR3, as DNA: TGTGCCAGCAGCCCGACGGGCGGGACCTACGAGCAGTACTTC. This sequence encodes CASSPTGGTYEQYF.

The J gene is TRBJ2-7, the V gene TRBV5-6, with 7 bases fitting TRBD1. Germline values: CDR1 SGHDT, CDR2 YYEEEE. The V segment lost 4 bases and the J segment 2 bases; nucleotides outside the gene matches: 6. This CDR3 comprises 14 residues. CDR3 nucleotides: TGTGCCAGCAGCACACAGGGGAAGGCCTACGAGCAGTACTTC. Protein sequence: CASSTQGKAYEQYF.

The rearrangement uses TRBV11-2 and TRBJ1-2; perhaps TRBD1 as D (5 bases). This CDR3 spans 15 amino acids. Germline V CDR1 and CDR2: SGHAT, FQNNGV. Trimming removed 5 bases from V and 0 bases from J, with 13 bases in between. The CDR3 loop reads CASSREGNTNYGYTF. DNA of the CDR3: TGTGCCAGCAGCCGGGAGGGGAATACTAACTATGGCTACACCTTC.

The chain has TRBV5-1 and TRBJ2-5; D gene unclear. CDR3 length: 15 amino acids. Trimming removed 0 bases at V and 4 bases at J, with 13 bases between. Germline V CDR1 and CDR2: SGHRS, YFSETQ. The CDR3 DNA is TGCGCCAGCAGCTTGGCCTTGGTCCCTGGAGAGACCCAGTACTTC. Its protein is CASSLALVPGETQYF.

The chain is built from TRBV5-8 and TRBJ1-1; possibly TRBD1 for D (5 bases). V was shortened by 4 bases and J by 4 bases, with 20 bases between the two germline ends. The germline CDR1 and CDR2 sequences are SGHTS and YDEGEE. The CDR3 length is 16 residues. The CDR3 here is CASSAAVVRQFTEAFF. Written as DNA, the CDR3 is TGTGCCAGCAGCGCCGCGGTGGTCCGACAGTTCACTGAAGCTTTCTTT.

V gene TRBV30 combines with J gene TRBJ2-7; D uncertain. Trimming took 4 bases from V and 4 from J, leaving 8 bases between them. The CDR3 runs to 11 residues. CDR1 is GTSNPN and CDR2 is SVGIG in the germline V gene (reference sequence). As DNA, the CDR3 is TGTGCCTGGATGGGTGTTTACGAGCAGTACTTC. Translated, it gives CAWMGVYEQYF.

V and J are TRBV27 and TRBJ2-3; 7 positions match TRBD2. From germline, CDR1 is MNHEY and CDR2 SMNVEV (reference sequence). V shed 5 bases, J shed 2 bases, and the junction held 4 bases outside the gene matches. This CDR3 contains 14 residues. The CDR3 is CASSQRDPTDTQYF. CDR3 DNA: TGTGCCAGCAGTCAGCGGGATCCCACAGATACGCAGTATTTT.

CDR3 nucleotide sequence: TGTGCCAGCAGCCATTTCCTCACCGGGAGTGGTAATTCACCCCTCCACTTT. The encoded protein is CASSHFLTGSGNSPLHF. V gene TRBV4-2 combines with J gene TRBJ1-6, with no clear D. The CDR3 is made up of 17 amino acids. CDR1 LGHNA and CDR2 YNFKEQ come from the germline V gene. V was clipped by 3 bases and J by 6 bases, with 18 bases between them.